This record concerns one TCR beta chain sequence. The data were produced by immunoSEQ multiplex PCR, yet TCRdb's version contains in-frame clones alone and is incomplete. Found here are fewer than 450,000 clones, approximately 88% of them singletons; the top ten hold about 12%. This sample was taken from a study of blood T cell repertoires in COVID-19. Study context: T cells, B-cell-depleted T cells, or PBMCs provided the cDNA or gDNA that served as material.

Trimming took off 0 bases at V and 2 bases at J, with 7 bases between the two ends. The CDR3 is 14 amino acids. CDR1 is SGHDT and CDR2 is YYEEEE in the germline V gene. The sample taken for sequencing was peripheral blood. This receptor was taken from a woman between 45 and 60 years old with COVID-19, enrolled during active disease. The chain employs TRBV5-6 and TRBJ2-3; D remains unclear. The CDR3 region is CASSLGTFTDTQYF. In nucleotides, the CDR3 is TGTGCCAGCAGCTTGGGAACTTTCACAGATACGCAGTATTTT.